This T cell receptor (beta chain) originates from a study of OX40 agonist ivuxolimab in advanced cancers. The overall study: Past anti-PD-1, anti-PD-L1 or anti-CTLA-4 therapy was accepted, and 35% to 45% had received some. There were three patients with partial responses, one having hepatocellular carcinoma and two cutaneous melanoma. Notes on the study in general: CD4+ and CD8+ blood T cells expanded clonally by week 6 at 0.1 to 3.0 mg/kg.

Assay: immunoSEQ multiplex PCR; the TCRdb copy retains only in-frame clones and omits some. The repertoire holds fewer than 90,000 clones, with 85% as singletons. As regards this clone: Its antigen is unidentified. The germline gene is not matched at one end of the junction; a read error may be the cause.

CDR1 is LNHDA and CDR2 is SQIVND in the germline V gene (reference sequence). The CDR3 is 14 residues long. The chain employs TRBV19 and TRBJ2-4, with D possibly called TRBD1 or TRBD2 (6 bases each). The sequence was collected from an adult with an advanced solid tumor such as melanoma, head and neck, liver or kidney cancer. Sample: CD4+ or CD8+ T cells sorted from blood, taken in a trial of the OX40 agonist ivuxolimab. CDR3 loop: CASSMLGGRGFWDF. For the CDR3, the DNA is TGTGCCAGTAGTATGTTGGGGGGCCGGGGTTTTTGGGACTTC. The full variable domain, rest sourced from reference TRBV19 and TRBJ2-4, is DGGITQSPKYLFRKEGQNVTLSCEQNLNHDAMYWYRQDPGQGLRLIYYSQIVNDFQKGDIAEGYSVSREKKESFPLTVTSAQKNPTAFYLCASSMLGGRGFWDFGAGTRLSVL.